The sequence of this T cell receptor beta chain was determined in a study of T cells in Graves' hyperthyroidism and ophthalmopathy. TCR beta CDR3 region amplification was performed from RNA transcripts. The TCR CDR3 was amplified in a first-round RT-PCR using the HTBI primer set. TCRdb itself ran the multiplex PCR reads through MiXCR, one entry per CDR3 protein. This table has some 360,000 distinct CDR3 sequences, around 14% appearing once. Ten or more counts support this clonotype. The V and J ends lost 0 bases and 5 bases respectively, with 12 bases between them. Germline CDR1 is SGHRS and CDR2 is YFSETQ. This CDR3 spans 14 amino acids. Reasons for excluding patients were uncontrolled infection, other autoimmune disease, pregnancy or lactation.

The chain joins TRBV5-1 to TRBJ2-7; the D gene is possibly TRBD1 (6 bases). Sample: blood. This TCR derives from a woman in her sixties or seventies with Graves' hyperthyroidism. CDR3 amino acids: CASSLVARGNEQYF. The CDR3 nucleotides read TGCGCCAGCAGCTTGGTTGCCAGGGGCAACGAGCAGTACTTC.